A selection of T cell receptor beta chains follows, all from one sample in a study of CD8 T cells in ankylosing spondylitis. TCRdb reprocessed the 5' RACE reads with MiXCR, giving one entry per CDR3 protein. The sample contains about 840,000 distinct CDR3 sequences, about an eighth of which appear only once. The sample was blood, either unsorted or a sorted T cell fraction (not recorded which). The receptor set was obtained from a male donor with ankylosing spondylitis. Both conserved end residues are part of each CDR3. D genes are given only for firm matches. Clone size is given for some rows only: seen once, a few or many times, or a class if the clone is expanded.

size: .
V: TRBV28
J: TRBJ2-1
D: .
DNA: TGTGCCAGCAGACGGACCCAGTACAATGAGCAGTTCTTC
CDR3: CASRRTQYNEQFF

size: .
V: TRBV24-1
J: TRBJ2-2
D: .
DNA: TGTGCCACCAGTCGCCGGAACACCGGGGAGCTGTTTTTT
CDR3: CATSRRNTGELFF

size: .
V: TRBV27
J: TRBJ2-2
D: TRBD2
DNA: TGTGCCAGCAGTTTATTGGCTAGCGGGAGGATGTATACCGGGGAGCTGTTTTTT
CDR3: CASSLLASGRMYTGELFF

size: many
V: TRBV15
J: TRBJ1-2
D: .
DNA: TGTGCCACCAGGGCGGCAAACTATGGCTACACCTTC
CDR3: CATRAANYGYTF

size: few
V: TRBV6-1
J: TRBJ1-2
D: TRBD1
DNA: TGTGCCAGCAGTGAGGCAGGGGGCCGCGGCTACACCTTC
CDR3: CASSEAGGRGYTF

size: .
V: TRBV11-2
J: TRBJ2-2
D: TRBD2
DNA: TGTGCCAGCAGCTTCCCAGCGGGAGAATCCGGGGAGCTGTTTTTT
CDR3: CASSFPAGESGELFF

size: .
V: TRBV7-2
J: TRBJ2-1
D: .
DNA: TGTGCCAGCAGCCCGGGACTGGGGAATGAGCAGTTCTTC
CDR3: CASSPGLGNEQFF

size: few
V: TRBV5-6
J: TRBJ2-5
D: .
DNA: TGTGCCAGCAGTCTCGCGTATCGGGAGTACCAAGAGACCCAGTACTTC
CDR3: CASSLAYREYQETQYF

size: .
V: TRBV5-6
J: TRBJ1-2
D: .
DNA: TGTGCCAGCAGCTTGGAACAATATGGCTACACCTTC
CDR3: CASSLEQYGYTF

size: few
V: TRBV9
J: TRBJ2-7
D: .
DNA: TGTGCCAGCAGCTTCCGGGACAACTCCTACGAGCAGTACTTC
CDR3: CASSFRDNSYEQYF

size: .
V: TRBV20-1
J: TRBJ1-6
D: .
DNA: TGCAGTGCGAAGGGATTTAGGTCCCTCCACTTT
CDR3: CSAKGFRSLHF

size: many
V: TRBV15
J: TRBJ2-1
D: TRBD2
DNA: TGTGCCACCAGCAGTTTAGGACTAGCGGGGAACAATGAGCAGTTCTTC
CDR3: CATSSLGLAGNNEQFF

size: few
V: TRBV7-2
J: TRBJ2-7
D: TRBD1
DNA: TGTGCCAGCAGCTTAGCCAACAGGGGGCCCGAGCAGTACTTC
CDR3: CASSLANRGPEQYF

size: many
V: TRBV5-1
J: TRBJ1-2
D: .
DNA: TGCGCCAGCAGCTCAACGACGGGAAACTATGGCTACACCTTC
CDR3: CASSSTTGNYGYTF

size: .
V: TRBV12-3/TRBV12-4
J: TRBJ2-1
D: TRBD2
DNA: TGTGCCAGCAGTGTGACTAGCGGTAGCTCCTACAATGAGCAGTTCTTC
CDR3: CASSVTSGSSYNEQFF

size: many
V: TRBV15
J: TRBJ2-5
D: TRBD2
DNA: TGTGCCACCAGCAGGGGAAGCGGGAGTGAGACCCAGTACTTC
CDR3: CATSRGSGSETQYF

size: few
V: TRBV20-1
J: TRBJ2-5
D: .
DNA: TGCAGTGCTAGAGATTATGGGAGTCAAGAGACCCAGTACTTC
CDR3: CSARDYGSQETQYF

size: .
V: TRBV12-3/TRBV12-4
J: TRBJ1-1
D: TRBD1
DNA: TGTGCCAGCAGTTTAGCCCGACAGGGGGCTTACACTGAAGCTTTCTTT
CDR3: CASSLARQGAYTEAFF

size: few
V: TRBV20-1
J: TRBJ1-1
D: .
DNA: TGCAGTGCTAGGGCAGGGGCGAACACTGAAGCTTTCTTT
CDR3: CSARAGANTEAFF

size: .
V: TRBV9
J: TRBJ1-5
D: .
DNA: TGTGCCAGCAGCGGCGACCCTCTGAATCAGCCCCAGCATTTT
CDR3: CASSGDPLNQPQHF

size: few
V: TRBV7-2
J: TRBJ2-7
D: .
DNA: TGTGCCAGCAGCTTAGCGCAGGGACCCTGGGAGCAGTACTTC
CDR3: CASSLAQGPWEQYF

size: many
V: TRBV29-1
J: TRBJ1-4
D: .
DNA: TGCAGCGTTGCCGTCCAGTTGGAGGAAAAACTGTTTTTT
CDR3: CSVAVQLEEKLFF

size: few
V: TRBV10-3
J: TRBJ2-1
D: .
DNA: TGTGCCATCAGTGATCCGAGAGAGTCCTACAATGAGCAGTTCTTC
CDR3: CAISDPRESYNEQFF

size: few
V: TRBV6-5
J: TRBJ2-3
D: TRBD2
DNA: TGTGCCAGCAGTTACTCCGTCCTAGCGGCCCAGGATACGCAGTATTTT
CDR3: CASSYSVLAAQDTQYF

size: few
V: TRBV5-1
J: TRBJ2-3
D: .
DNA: TGCGCCAGCACGAGGGCGGACAGCACAGATACGCAGTATTTT
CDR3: CASTRADSTDTQYF

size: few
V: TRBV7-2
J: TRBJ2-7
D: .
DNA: TGTGCCAGCAGCACAAGCAGGGGATGGAGCTCCTACGAGCAGTACTTC
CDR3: CASSTSRGWSSYEQYF

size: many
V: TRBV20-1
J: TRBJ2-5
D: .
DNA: TGCAGTGCCCCTCTAAGACTATCCCAAGAGACCCAGTACTTC
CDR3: CSAPLRLSQETQYF

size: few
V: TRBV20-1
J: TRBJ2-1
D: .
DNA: TGCAGTGCTAGAATAGCGATTTACAATGAGCAGTTCTTC
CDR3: CSARIAIYNEQFF

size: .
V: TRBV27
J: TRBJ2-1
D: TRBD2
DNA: TGTGCCAGCAGTAGCGGGACTAGCGGAAACAATGAGCAGTTCTTC
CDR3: CASSSGTSGNNEQFF

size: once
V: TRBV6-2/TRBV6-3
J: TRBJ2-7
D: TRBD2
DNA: TGTGCCAGCAGTGACGGACTAGCGGACATCTACGAGCAGTACTTC
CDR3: CASSDGLADIYEQYF

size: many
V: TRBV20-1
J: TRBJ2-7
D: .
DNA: TGCAGTGCTAGAGACAGAGCGGGCTACGAGCAGTACTTC
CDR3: CSARDRAGYEQYF

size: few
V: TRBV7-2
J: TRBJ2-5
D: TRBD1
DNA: TGTGCCAGCAGCGGACAGGGGGGGGATCGAACCCAGTACTTC
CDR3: CASSGQGGDRTQYF

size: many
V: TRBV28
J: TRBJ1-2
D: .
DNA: TGTGCCAGCAGTTTGAGGGACTATGGCTACACCTTC
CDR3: CASSLRDYGYTF

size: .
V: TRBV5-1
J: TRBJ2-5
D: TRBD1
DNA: TGCGCCAGCAGCCCCATGACAGGGGGACAAGAGACCCAGTACTTC
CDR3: CASSPMTGGQETQYF

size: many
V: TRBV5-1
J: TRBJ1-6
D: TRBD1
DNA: TGCGCCAGCAGCCCGGGACAGGGTTACGGTTCACCCCTCCACTTT
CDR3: CASSPGQGYGSPLHF

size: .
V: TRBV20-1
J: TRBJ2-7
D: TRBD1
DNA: TGCAGTGCTGGAGGGAACCGATGGGACAGGGCCTACGAGCAGTACTTC
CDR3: CSAGGNRWDRAYEQYF

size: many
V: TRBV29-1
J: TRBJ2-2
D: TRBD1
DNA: TGCAGCGTTGAAGACCGGGACAGCGCGAACACCGGGGAGCTGTTTTTT
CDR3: CSVEDRDSANTGELFF

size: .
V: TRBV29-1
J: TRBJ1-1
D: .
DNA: TGCAGCGTTGAACTACGGCAGAACGAAGCTTTCTTT
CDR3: CSVELRQNEAFF

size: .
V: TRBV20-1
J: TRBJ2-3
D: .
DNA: TGCAGTGCTTCAACGTGGGGAGATACGCAGTATTTT
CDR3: CSASTWGDTQYF

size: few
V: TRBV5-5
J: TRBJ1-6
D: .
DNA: TGTGCCAGCAGCCCGGCAACCGGGACCTCTAATTCACCCCTCCACTTT
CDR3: CASSPATGTSNSPLHF

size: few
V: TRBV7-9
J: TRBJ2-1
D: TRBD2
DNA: TGTGCCAGCAGCTCAGGGGGACTAGCGGGAGTGGGTGAGCAGTTCTTC
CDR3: CASSSGGLAGVGEQFF

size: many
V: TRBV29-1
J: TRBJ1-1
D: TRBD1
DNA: TGCAGCGTCCCGGACAGGATGAACACTGAAGCTTTCTTT
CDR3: CSVPDRMNTEAFF

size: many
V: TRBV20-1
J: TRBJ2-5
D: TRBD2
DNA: TGCAGTGCTACGACTAGCGGGAGACAAGAGACCCAGTACTTC
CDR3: CSATTSGRQETQYF

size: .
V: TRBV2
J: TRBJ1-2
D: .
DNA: TGTGCCAGCATTTTCGGGACCGCCGATGGCTACACCTTC
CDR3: CASIFGTADGYTF

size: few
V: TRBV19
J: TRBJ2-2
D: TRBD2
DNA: TGTGCCAGTAAAAAAGGGACTAGCGCGACCGGGGAGCTGTTTTTT
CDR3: CASKKGTSATGELFF

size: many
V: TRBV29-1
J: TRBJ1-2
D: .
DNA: TGCAGCGTTGGAAACGGGAACTATGGCTACACCTTC
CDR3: CSVGNGNYGYTF